Below, 7 T cell receptor beta chains from the same sample are listed, as sequenced in a study of T cells after yellow fever vaccination. TCRdb called the 5' RACE reads again in MiXCR, with one record for every CDR3 protein. In the table there are about 340,000 distinct CDR3 sequences, about 8.7% of which are singletons. The specimen was PBMCs, collected on the day of the first yellow fever vaccination. Every receptor here comes from a man between 18 and 29 years old who received the YFV17D yellow fever vaccine.

The table lists this clonotype with a few counts. V gene TRBV15 combines with J gene TRBJ2-5, with unresolved D. V was trimmed by 0 bases and J by 5 bases, leaving 13 bases between them. Germline CDR1 reads LNHNV; CDR2 reads YYDKDF (reference sequence). This CDR3 region has 15 residues. CDR3 sequence: CATSRDIGSRETQYF. CDR3 coding DNA: TGTGCCACCAGCAGAGATATAGGGTCTCGGGAGACCCAGTACTTC.

This chain uses TRBV6-5 with TRBJ1-2; possibly TRBD1 for D (6 bases). Looked up from germline, CDR1 is MNHEY and CDR2 is SVGAGI. This CDR3 contains 13 residues. Trimming took 2 bases from V and 5 from J, leaving 9 bases between them. The CDR3 nucleotides read TGTGCCAGCAGTTACGGGACATTATATGGCTACACCTTC. As protein: CASSYGTLYGYTF.

The chain couples TRBV6-2 or TRBV6-3 to TRBJ2-5; 10 bases line up with TRBD2. Germline-derived CDR1 and CDR2 are MNHEY and SVGEGT. J gave up 5 bases and V 2 bases, and 8 bases lay outside the gene matches. The CDR3 loop spans 16 amino acids. The CDR3 sequence: CASSYGSGGPVETQYF. As DNA, the CDR3 is TGTGCCAGCAGTTACGGTAGCGGGGGGCCAGTGGAGACCCAGTACTTC.

This clonotype was recorded many times. V is TRBV24-1 and J is TRBJ2-1; possible D gene TRBD1, 6 bases. V lost 0 bases to trimming and J lost 9 bases, with 17 bases between them. The CDR3 is 16 residues long. Per germline, CDR1 KGHDR and CDR2 SFDVKD. The CDR3 loop is CATSDLGGSAGSEQFF. CDR3 DNA: TGTGCCACCAGTGATTTGGGGGGCAGTGCCGGTTCTGAGCAGTTCTTC.

This clonotype was picked up a small number of times. The CDR3 protein is CASSPAQGQETQYF. The CDR3 DNA is TGTGCCAGCAGCCCCGCGCAGGGCCAGGAGACCCAGTACTTC. The rearrangement links TRBV7-2 to TRBJ2-5, with D perhaps matching TRBD1 (5 bases). The CDR3 has 14 residues. Germline CDR1 SGHTA, CDR2 FQGNSA. V lost 5 bases and J 5 bases, leaving 15 bases between the germline ends.

This clonotype was detected a few times. This rearrangement joins TRBV2 to TRBJ2-3; 9 bases map to TRBD2. CDR3 size: 14 residues. Germline CDR1 and CDR2: SNHLY and FYNNEI. Trimming at V came to 3 bases and at J to 4 bases, leaving 2 bases not matched to a gene. The CDR3 protein is CASSDSGGADTQYF. The CDR3 coding sequence is TGTGCCAGCAGTGATAGCGGGGGCGCAGATACGCAGTATTTT.

This clonotype was observed a handful of times. This chain links TRBV4-3 with TRBJ2-5; tentative D call: TRBD2 (7 bases). Germline assignment: CDR1 LGHNA and CDR2 YSLEER. The CDR3 contains 16 residues. Trimming shortened V by 0 bases and J by 4 bases, and 15 bases separated the two germline ends. The CDR3 loop is CASSQEGWGGGETQYF. In DNA form, the CDR3 reads TGCGCCAGCAGCCAAGAGGGTTGGGGGGGCGGAGAGACCCAGTACTTC.